A single sample is the source of the 29 T cell receptor beta chains below, sequenced in a study of T cells in narcolepsy. TCRdb's copy holds only in-frame clones and misses some; the assay was immunoSEQ multiplex PCR. The data show roughly 40,000 clones, with roughly 84% seen just once and approximately 1.5% held by the top ten. The sequencing input was CD45RA- memory CD4+ T cells from PBMCs. These TCRs come from a human donor with narcolepsy.

The chain employs TRBV5-4 and TRBJ2-3; D may be TRBD2 (6 bases). Germline CDR1 reads SGHNT; CDR2 reads YYREEE (reference sequence). The length of the CDR3 is 16 residues. Between the trimmed V and J ends, which lost 4 bases and 0 bases, there was a span of 15 bases. This CDR3 reads CASSTAGLASTDTQYF. DNA of the CDR3: TGTGCCAGCAGCACGGCGGGACTCGCAAGCACAGATACGCAGTATTTT.

This clone showed up just once. The chain carries TRBV5-1 and TRBJ2-3; TRBD1 matches at 10 bases. This CDR3 is 17 amino acids long. V gave up 2 bases and J gave up 5 bases; unmatched junction bases: 11. CDR1 is SGHRS and CDR2 is YFSETQ in the germline V gene. The CDR3 protein is CASSLAPRTGGRDTQYF. DNA for the CDR3: TGCGCCAGCAGCTTAGCCCCGAGGACAGGGGGAAGAGATACGCAGTATTTT.

The chain is built from TRBV7-2 and TRBJ2-3; possible D gene TRBD1, 7 bases. This CDR3 contains 15 residues. Trimming shortened V by 5 bases and J by 2 bases, and 14 bases separated the two germline ends. CDR1 and CDR2 (germline): SGHTA, FQGNSA. The CDR3 sequence: CASSLQGEDTDTQYF. CDR3 nucleotides: TGTGCCAGCAGCCTTCAGGGGGAGGACACAGATACGCAGTATTTT.

The chain couples TRBV5-5 to TRBJ2-7; 7 nucleotides match TRBD1. The junction had 5 bases not matched to a gene; V was cut back by 0 bases and J by 2 bases. CDR3 length equals 15 residues. Per the germline V gene, CDR1 is SGHKS and CDR2 is YYEKEE (reference sequence). The CDR3 reads CASSLAGTETYEQYF. CDR3 DNA sequence: TGTGCCAGCAGCTTGGCCGGGACAGAAACCTACGAGCAGTACTTC.

This chain connects TRBV5-4 to TRBJ2-1; 11 bases match TRBD2. Germline-derived CDR1 and CDR2 are SGHNT and YYREEE (reference sequence). Unmatched junction bases numbered 3, after V lost 5 bases and J lost 2 bases. This CDR3 has 15 amino acids. This chain's CDR3 is CASRFSGGAYNEQFF. CDR3 DNA sequence: TGTGCCAGCAGGTTTAGCGGGGGGGCCTACAATGAGCAGTTCTTC.

This clone has more than one count but fewer than ten. The rearrangement joins TRBV9 to TRBJ1-6, with D perhaps matching TRBD1 (5 bases). V gave up 0 bases and J gave up 7 bases, with 11 bases separating them. This CDR3 contains 15 residues. CDR1 is SGDLS, CDR2 YYNGEE, per germline. The chain's CDR3 is CASSVVGDRNSPLHF. The CDR3 region has the DNA TGTGCCAGCAGCGTAGTAGGGGATCGAAATTCACCCCTCCACTTT.

The chain has TRBV5-1 and TRBJ2-5; 9 nucleotides align to TRBD2. The V and J ends lost 2 bases and 1 base, in that order; junction bases with no gene match: 12. CDR1 is SGHRS and CDR2 is YFSETQ in the germline V gene. The CDR3 is 18 amino acids. CDR3 protein: CASSLPSTSGLAQETQYF. CDR3 DNA: TGCGCCAGCAGCTTACCATCCACTAGCGGGCTGGCCCAAGAGACCCAGTACTTC.

The chain combines TRBV5-5 with TRBJ2-7; D may be TRBD1 (6 bases). The CDR3 runs 16 residues. V lost 4 bases to trimming and J lost 0 bases, with 17 bases between them. Germline loops: CDR1 SGHKS, CDR2 YYEKEE (reference sequence). CDR3 DNA: TGTGCCAGCAGCATTTCCCAGGGGTCTTACTCCTACGAGCAGTACTTC. It is translated as CASSISQGSYSYEQYF.

This chain links TRBV7-2 with TRBJ2-1, with D perhaps matching TRBD1 (6 bases). The CDR3 spans 15 residues. Germline V lookup: CDR1 SGHTA, CDR2 FQGNSA. V was pared by 6 bases and J by 8 bases, with 20 bases between. The CDR3 sequence: CASSLRARGFDEQFF. The DNA for the CDR3 is TGTGCCAGCAGTTTGCGAGCGAGGGGGTTCGATGAGCAGTTCTTC.

This rearrangement joins TRBV7-3 to TRBJ2-7, with D perhaps matching TRBD1 (6 bases). CDR1 is SGHTA, CDR2 FQGTGA, per germline. Trimming took off 4 bases at V and 3 bases at J, with 13 bases between the two ends. The CDR3 sequence is 14 residues long. This CDR3 is CASSSWTVVYEQYF. CDR3 in DNA: TGTGCCAGCAGCTCCTGGACAGTCGTCTACGAGCAGTACTTC.

This clone was detected only a few times. The chain links TRBV5-4 to TRBJ2-7; 7 nucleotides agree with TRBD1. The CDR3 spans 14 residues. V lost 4 bases, J lost 3 bases, and 7 bases stayed unmatched. CDR1 and CDR2 from the germline V gene are SGHNT and YYREEE (reference sequence). The CDR3 DNA follows: TGTGCCAGCAGCCATAAGGGACAGAGCTACGAGCAGTACTTC. As protein: CASSHKGQSYEQYF.

The rearrangement joins TRBV7-2 to TRBJ1-1; D remains ambiguous. V dropped 1 base and J dropped 1 base, with 4 bases sitting between them. The germline gives CDR1 SGHTA, CDR2 FQGNSA. The CDR3 has 13 residues. The CDR3 nucleotides read TGTGCCAGCAGCTTAGGGCAGAACACTGAAGCTTTCTTT. This translates into CASSLGQNTEAFF.

This clone appeared a few times. V is TRBV9 and J is TRBJ1-1; weak D call: TRBD1 (5 bases). V was cut by 4 bases and J by 1 base, with 11 bases left in between. CDR3 length: 14 residues. Germline V gene sequence: CDR1 SGDLS, CDR2 YYNGEE. The CDR3 protein is CASSKDQGNTEAFF. For the CDR3, the DNA is TGTGCCAGCAGCAAAGACCAGGGGAACACTGAAGCTTTCTTT.

CDR3 amino acids: CAWKWLPGGTGELFF. For the CDR3, the DNA is TGTGCCTGGAAATGGTTGCCAGGGGGTACCGGGGAGCTGTTTTTT. V and J are TRBV30 and TRBJ2-2; 7 bases are shared with TRBD1. CDR3 length equals 15 residues. The V gene end was trimmed by 4 bases and the J gene end by 5 bases; junction bases not matched to a gene: 10. Per the germline V gene, CDR1 is GTSNPN and CDR2 is SVGIG (reference sequence).

V is TRBV19 and J is TRBJ1-4, with TRBD1 matching over 7 bases. CDR3 length equals 14 residues. Germline lookup yields CDR1 LNHDA and CDR2 SQIVND (reference sequence). J was trimmed by 5 bases and V by 4 bases; bases with no gene match: 4. DNA of the CDR3: TGTGCCAGTAGTACGGGACAGCCGAATGAAAAACTGTTTTTT. Its translation is CASSTGQPNEKLFF.

The chain carries TRBV6-5 and TRBJ1-2; a weak D match, TRBD1 (6 bases). V dropped 8 bases and J dropped 3 bases, with 13 bases sitting between them. The length of the CDR3 is 13 residues. The germline CDR1 and CDR2 sequences are MNHEY and SVGAGI. The CDR3 region is CASWGALDYGYTF. CDR3 bases: TGTGCCAGCTGGGGGGCTTTGGACTATGGCTACACCTTC.

The chain employs TRBV5-6 and TRBJ1-3; D remains unclear. CDR3 length: 14 residues. Trimming took off 2 bases at V and 3 bases at J, with 9 bases between the two ends. CDR1 is SGHDT, CDR2 YYEEEE, per germline. The CDR3 region is CASSFGGSGNTIYF. The CDR3 DNA reads as TGTGCCAGCAGCTTCGGAGGAAGTGGAAACACCATATATTTT.

J is TRBJ1-5 and V is TRBV7-9; D is unclear. Trimming stripped 3 bases from V and 4 bases from J, with 7 bases between. CDR3 length: 13 amino acids. The germline V gene encodes CDR1 SEHNR and CDR2 FQNEAQ (reference sequence). The CDR3 DNA sequence: TGTGCCAGCAGCTTCGGCCGGAATCAGCCCCAGCATTTT. Translating gives CASSFGRNQPQHF.

The chain carries TRBV30 and TRBJ1-1; tentatively, D is TRBD1 (5 bases). CDR3 length equals 17 residues. V gave up 0 bases and J gave up 4 bases, with 21 bases separating them. Germline CDR1 GTSNPN, CDR2 SVGIG (reference sequence). Written as DNA, the CDR3 is TGTGCCTGGAGTGTAAAGGGGCTGTCGCCGGGTGGCACTGAAGCTTTCTTT. It translates to CAWSVKGLSPGGTEAFF.

The chain couples TRBV18 to TRBJ2-3; D is possibly TRBD2 (6 bases). This CDR3 spans 16 amino acids. Germline-derived CDR1 and CDR2 are KGHSH and LQKENI. Trimming took off 0 bases at V and 1 base at J, with 11 bases between the two ends. The CDR3 nucleotides read TGTGCCAGCTCACCACCACTAGCTGGACGCACAGATACGCAGTATTTT. Its protein product is CASSPPLAGRTDTQYF.

The chain combines TRBV6-1 with TRBJ1-6; D gene ambiguous. V shed 6 bases and J shed 5 bases, with 2 bases lying between them. CDR1 and CDR2 (germline): MNHNS, SASEGT. This CDR3 comprises 11 residues. The CDR3 loop reads CASSNNSPLHF. The CDR3 nucleotides are TGTGCCAGCAGCAATAATTCACCCCTCCACTTT.

This clone was detected once. This sequence joins TRBV30 and TRBJ2-1; D not resolved. CDR3 size: 13 residues. Trimming took off 0 bases at V and 1 base at J, with 4 bases between the two ends. CDR1 is GTSNPN, CDR2 SVGIG, per germline (reference sequence). Here the CDR3 DNA reads TGTGCCTGGAGTGTACTGTCCTACAATGAGCAGTTCTTC. This codes for CAWSVLSYNEQFF. Looking up the rest from reference TRBV30 and TRBJ2-1 gives the full variable domain: SQTIHQWPATLVQPVGSPLSLECTVEGTSNPNLYWYRQAAGRGLQLLFYSVGIGQISSEVPQNLSASRPQDRQFILSSKKLLLSDSGFYLCAWSVLSYNEQFFGPGTRLTVL.

This clone appeared a single time. The V call is TRBV27, the J call TRBJ2-3; D tentatively reads TRBD1 or TRBD2 (5 bases each). Germline loops: CDR1 MNHEY, CDR2 SMNVEV (reference sequence). The V end was cut by 4 bases, the J end by 9 bases, with 17 bases between. The CDR3 has 14 residues. The DNA of the CDR3 is TGTGCCAGCAGTTCCCAGGCCTCGGGGCGCACGCAGTATTTT. Protein product: CASSSQASGRTQYF.

The J gene is TRBJ1-6, the V gene TRBV2; possible D gene TRBD1, 5 bases. The CDR3 is 13 residues long. The V gene lost 6 bases and the J gene lost 13 bases, with 16 bases spanning the gap. Germline V gives CDR1 SNHLY, CDR2 FYNNEI. The CDR3: CASRQRGNFPLHF. The DNA of the CDR3 is TGTGCCAGCAGGCAACGGGGCAATTTCCCCCTCCACTTT.

V gene TRBV25-1 combines with J gene TRBJ2-7, with D hard to call. The germline gives CDR1 MGHDK, CDR2 SYGVNS. V dropped 6 bases and J dropped 6 bases, with 18 bases sitting between them. CDR3 size: 14 residues. CDR3 sequence: CASSAAPVLGEQYF. The DNA of the CDR3 is TGTGCCAGCAGCGCCGCCCCTGTTCTGGGCGAGCAGTACTTC.

In nucleotides, the CDR3 is TGTGCCAGCACATCTTGGGAGACCCAGTACTTC. Its translation is CASTSWETQYF. V and J are TRBV2 and TRBJ2-5, with D uncertain. Per germline, CDR1 SNHLY and CDR2 FYNNEI. CDR3 length: 11 amino acids. Trimming removed 7 bases at V and 5 bases at J, with 8 bases between.

The genes are TRBV2 and TRBJ1-2; TRBD1 matches 9 bases. With V trimmed by 5 bases and J by 8 bases, 6 bases remained unmatched. There are 13 residues in the CDR3. From germline, CDR1 is SNHLY and CDR2 FYNNEI. The CDR3 nucleotides read TGTGCCAGCAGTCCTGGACAGGGGCTGGGCTACACCTTC. This codes for CASSPGQGLGYTF.

This chain uses TRBV19 with TRBJ1-5; unclear D gene. Germline V gene data show CDR1 as LNHDA and CDR2 as SQIVND (reference sequence). The V gene lost 4 bases and the J gene lost 1 base, with 5 bases spanning the gap. The CDR3 contains 13 residues. CDR3 coding DNA: TGTGCCAGTAGTAACCCGAGCAATCAGCCCCAGCATTTT. It translates to CASSNPSNQPQHF.

The chain is built from TRBV18 and TRBJ2-7; 7 nucleotides match TRBD1. Germline-derived CDR1 and CDR2 are KGHSH and LQKENI. Germline trimming cut 3 bases from V and 3 bases from J; bases unmatched to any gene: 5. The CDR3 is 14 amino acids. The DNA for the CDR3 is TGTGCCAGCTCACCCCTGGGACAGAACTACGAGCAGTACTTC. It encodes CASSPLGQNYEQYF.